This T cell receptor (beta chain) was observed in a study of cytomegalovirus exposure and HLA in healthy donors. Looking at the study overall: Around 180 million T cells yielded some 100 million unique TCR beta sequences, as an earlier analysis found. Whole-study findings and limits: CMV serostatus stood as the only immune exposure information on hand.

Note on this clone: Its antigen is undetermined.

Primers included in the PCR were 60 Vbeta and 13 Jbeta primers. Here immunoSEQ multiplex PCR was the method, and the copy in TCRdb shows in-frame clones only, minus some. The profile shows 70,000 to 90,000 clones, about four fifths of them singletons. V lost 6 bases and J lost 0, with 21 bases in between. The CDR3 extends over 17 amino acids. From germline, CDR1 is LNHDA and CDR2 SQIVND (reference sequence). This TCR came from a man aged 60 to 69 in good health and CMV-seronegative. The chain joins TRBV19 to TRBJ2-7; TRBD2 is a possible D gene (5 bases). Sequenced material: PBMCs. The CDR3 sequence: CASSNPAGSLYSYEQYF. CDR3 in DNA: TGTGCCAGTAGCAATCCTGCGGGTTCACTCTACTCCTACGAGCAGTACTTC.